Below, 8 T cell receptor beta chains from the same sample are listed, as sequenced in a study of blood T cell repertoires in COVID-19 (dated by TCRdb to the early 2020s). The receptor library was made with the immunoSEQ multiplex PCR assay. TCRdb mirrors the immuneACCESS table, restricted to in-frame sequences. Some clones are absent from its copies; in checked studies, under half trace to an unresolved V gene, and the reason for the others is unknown. This sample holds approximately 99,000 clones; around 84% were observed only once. Of the sample, roughly 2% is held by the ten largest clones. Sequences were obtained from peripheral blood. These receptors were taken from a man aged 65-85 years with active or convalescent COVID-19.

The chain has TRBV6-1 and TRBJ1-1, with a possible D match to TRBD1 (6 bases). The length of the CDR3 is 17 residues. Germline values: CDR1 MNHNS, CDR2 SASEGT. V was cut by 3 bases and J by 2 bases, with 19 bases left in between. The DNA of the CDR3 is TGTGCCAGCAGTGACCGGGGGACGCGGGGGCCCAACACTGAAGCTTTCTTT. Translating it yields CASSDRGTRGPNTEAFF.

The chain uses TRBV30 and TRBJ2-7; the match to TRBD1 covers 7 bases. CDR1 is GTSNPN, CDR2 SVGIG, per germline (reference sequence). J lost 3 bases, V lost 2 bases, and 4 bases had no gene match. The CDR3 totals 13 residues. CDR3 coding DNA: TGTGCCTGGAGTCGAGGACAGGTCTACGAGCAGTACTTC. Amino acid sequence: CAWSRGQVYEQYF.

This clone has a handful of counts. The chain has TRBV2 and TRBJ1-5; a weak D match, TRBD1 (5 bases). The CDR3 covers 16 residues. Trimming left V 8 bases short and J 1 base short, with 18 bases between. Per germline, CDR1 SNHLY and CDR2 FYNNEI. CDR3 DNA sequence: TGTGCCAGCTCCCCGGGGGGTTTTGCAAGCAATCAGCCCCAGCATTTT. This translates into CASSPGGFASNQPQHF.

Turning to this clone: Germline is not matched at one junction end, which may reflect a read error. The J gene is TRBJ1-3, the V gene TRBV14; no firm D call. CDR1 is SGHDN, CDR2 FVKESK, per germline. This CDR3 has 9 residues. CDR3 in DNA: TGTGCCAGACCCGATTACCTAGATTTT. Translated, it gives CARPDYLDF.

This rearrangement joins TRBV5-4 to TRBJ2-3; unclear D gene. V lost 2 bases and J 1 base, leaving 11 bases between the germline ends. Germline V gene sequence: CDR1 SGHNT, CDR2 YYREEE (reference sequence). CDR3 length equals 15 residues. CDR3 coding DNA: TGTGCCAGCAGCTTCCGGAGATCCGGCACAGATACGCAGTATTTT. Residues: CASSFRRSGTDTQYF. The full variable domain, its missing parts supplied by reference TRBV5-4 and TRBJ2-3, is ETGVTQSPTHLIKTRGQQVTLRCSSQSGHNTVSWYQQALGQGPQFIFQYYREEENGRGNFPPRFSGLQFPNYSSELNVNALELDDSALYLCASSFRRSGTDTQYFGPGTRLTVL.

This CDR3 reads CASSLRRVAGGETQYF. The CDR3 bases are TGTGCCAGCAGCCTGCGGAGAGTAGCGGGGGGGGAGACCCAGTACTTC. The chain has TRBV7-2 and TRBJ2-5; 11 bases line up with TRBD2. V lost 5 bases and J lost 5; bases outside the gene matches: 10. The CDR3 has 16 amino acids. CDR1 is SGHTA and CDR2 is FQGNSA in the germline V gene.

This clone has a count of ten or more. This chain links TRBV3-1 (or the pseudogene TRBV3-2) with TRBJ1-6, with 7 bases aligning to TRBD1. The germline V gene encodes CDR1 LGHDT and CDR2 YNNKEL (reference sequence). This CDR3 contains 19 residues. Trimming cost V 3 bases and J 0 bases; bases outside gene matches: 11. The CDR3 sequence: CASSHPGQKNSSYNSPLHF. CDR3 nucleotide sequence: TGTGCCAGCAGCCACCCGGGACAGAAAAATTCCTCCTATAATTCACCCCTCCACTTT.

The genes are TRBV30 and TRBJ1-2, with unresolved D. Trimming removed 5 bases from V and 6 bases from J, with 22 bases in between. The germline V gene has CDR1 GTSNPN and CDR2 SVGIG (reference sequence). There are 15 residues in the CDR3. The CDR3 here is CAWGVGGLSHDGYTF. The CDR3 nucleotides read TGTGCCTGGGGGGTTGGAGGACTAAGTCATGATGGCTACACCTTC.